Presented here are 2 T cell receptor beta chains from one specimen sequenced in a study of graft-versus-host responses after intestinal transplantation. The data were produced by immunoSEQ multiplex PCR, yet TCRdb's version contains in-frame clones alone and is incomplete. Among just over 85,000 clones, 85% to 95% were seen once, and the ten largest hold roughly 0.37%. Their recognized antigens are unknown. The material sequenced was unstimulated CD8+ T cells sorted from spleen or lymph node cells, taken before transplant. These receptors all come from a human donor who was the organ donor for an intestinal transplant.

The chain uses TRBV7-6 and TRBJ2-5, with TRBD2 matching 9 bases. V gave up 2 bases and J gave up 5 bases; unmatched junction bases: 6. This CDR3 comprises 15 residues. Germline loops: CDR1 SGHVS, CDR2 FNYEAQ. CDR3 DNA sequence: TGTGCCAGCAGCTTATTGGCGGGGGGGCAGGAGACCCAGTACTTC. Amino acid sequence: CASSLLAGGQETQYF.

V and J are TRBV9 and TRBJ2-6; D ambiguous. Trimming took 4 bases from V and 1 from J, leaving 12 bases between them. CDR1 is SGDLS, CDR2 YYNGEE, per germline. CDR3 size: 16 residues. Here the CDR3 reads CASSLRSGSGANVLTF. CDR3 DNA sequence: TGTGCCAGCAGCTTACGCTCGGGTTCTGGGGCCAACGTCCTGACTTTC.